Below, 18 T cell receptor beta chains from the same sample are listed, as sequenced in a study of shared clonotypes between healthy human individuals. Sequencing was performed with immunoSEQ multiplex PCR; in TCRdb, only in-frame clones are kept and a portion is missing. The sample contains 600,000 to 750,000 clones, approximately 72% of which appear only once. Sequencing was carried out using memory CD4+ T cells sorted from blood. Subset: CD45RA-negative fraction. The receptors come from a woman aged 25 to 39 in good health.

This clone turned up a few times. Other nucleotide sequences from this sample produce the same CDR3. The V call is TRBV5-1, the J call TRBJ2-7; 9 positions match TRBD1. CDR1 is SGHRS and CDR2 is YFSETQ in the germline V gene. V was clipped by 0 bases and J by 6 bases; unmatched bases: 7. This CDR3 has 15 amino acids. This chain's CDR3 is CASSLGDRDRGEQYF. The CDR3 DNA reads TGCGCCAGCAGCTTGGGGGACAGGGATCGCGGCGAGCAGTACTTC.

This chain links TRBV5-1 with TRBJ2-6, with D unclear. V was cut by 0 bases and J by 1 base, with 8 bases left in between. The CDR3 sequence is 16 residues long. Germline V gives CDR1 SGHRS, CDR2 YFSETQ. CDR3 DNA: TGCGCCAGCAGCTTGGCGTATGGGTCTGGGGCCAACGTCCTGACTTTC. This sequence encodes CASSLAYGSGANVLTF. Together with reference TRBV5-1 and TRBJ2-6, the CDR3 gives the full variable domain: KAGVTQTPRYLIKTRGQQVTLSCSPISGHRSVSWYQQTPGQGLQFLFEYFSETQRNKGNFPGRFSGRQFSNSRSEMNVSTLELGDSALYLCASSLAYGSGANVLTFGAGSRLTVL.

This chain connects TRBV5-1 to TRBJ2-7; 8 nucleotides agree with TRBD2. V gave up 1 base and J gave up 6 bases; unmatched junction bases: 9. Germline V gene sequence: CDR1 SGHRS, CDR2 YFSETQ. The length of the CDR3 is 15 residues. CDR3 bases: TGCGCCAGCAGCTTGTTTCCCGGGAGGGCTCTCGAGCAGTACTTC. It codes for CASSLFPGRALEQYF.

The chain recombines TRBV5-1 with TRBJ1-1, with 8 bases matching TRBD1. V lost 4 bases, J lost 10 bases, and 12 bases stayed unmatched. This CDR3 is 14 amino acids long. Germline loops: CDR1 SGHRS, CDR2 YFSETQ. The CDR3 spells CASSIGQGSRGAFF. For the CDR3, the DNA is TGCGCCAGCAGCATAGGACAGGGATCGAGAGGAGCTTTCTTT.

V usage is TRBV6-5 and J usage is TRBJ1-5; D not certain. Germline V lookup: CDR1 MNHEY, CDR2 SVGAGI. CDR3 length equals 14 residues. Deletions cut 4 bases from V and 0 bases from J, with 7 bases between. CDR3 nucleotide sequence: TGTGCCAGCAGTTCTACGGTTAGCAATCAGCCCCAGCATTTT. This codes for CASSSTVSNQPQHF.

The rearrangement joins TRBV28 to TRBJ1-5; 9 nucleotides align to TRBD1. The V and J ends lost 3 bases and 2 bases, in that order; junction bases with no gene match: 8. There are 17 residues in the CDR3. Germline assignment: CDR1 MDHEN and CDR2 SYDVKM. The CDR3 coding sequence is TGTGCCAGCAGTTTTAAAAGGACAGGGGTTGGCAATCAGCCCCAGCATTTT. Its translation is CASSFKRTGVGNQPQHF. Looking up the rest from reference TRBV28 and TRBJ1-5 gives the full variable domain: DVKVTQSSRYLVKRTGEKVFLECVQDMDHENMFWYRQDPGLGLRLIYFSYDVKMKEKGDIPEGYSVSREKKERFSLILESASTNQTSMYLCASSFKRTGVGNQPQHFGDGTRLSIL.

The genes are TRBV11-2 and TRBJ2-1; 12 positions agree with TRBD1. Germline loops: CDR1 SGHAT, CDR2 FQNNGV. The V gene end was trimmed by 3 bases and the J gene end by 6 bases; junction bases not matched to a gene: 3. This CDR3 comprises 15 residues. Here the CDR3 reads CASSLGGQGANEQFF. The CDR3 DNA reads as TGTGCCAGCAGCTTGGGGGGACAGGGGGCCAATGAGCAGTTCTTC.

The CDR3 reads CASWTGWDSGELFF. Here the CDR3 DNA reads TGTGCCAGCTGGACAGGATGGGACTCCGGGGAGCTGTTTTTT. The rearrangement joins TRBV6-5 to TRBJ2-2; D perhaps matches TRBD1 (7 bases). This CDR3 has 14 residues. Germline V gene data show CDR1 as MNHEY and CDR2 as SVGAGI. V lost 8 bases and J lost 6, with 16 bases in between.

The V and J genes are TRBV23-1 and TRBJ2-5; D gene unclear. TRBV23-1 is marked as an open reading frame, function uncertain. Trimming took 7 bases from V and 0 from J, leaving 0 bases between them. This CDR3 is 10 amino acids long. Written as DNA, the CDR3 is TGCGCCAGCAACCAAGAGACCCAGTACTTC. Translation: CASNQETQYF.

This sequence joins TRBV28 and TRBJ2-2, with 13 bases that match TRBD2. The ends lost 5 bases at V and 3 bases at J; junction bases unmatched: 6. Germline V gene lookup returns CDR1 MDHEN and CDR2 SYDVKM. The CDR3 consists of 17 residues. CDR3 residues: CASSLGGLAGDTGELFF. The CDR3 bases are TGTGCCAGCAGTCTCGGCGGACTAGCGGGAGACACCGGGGAGCTGTTTTTT.

This clone was detected only a few times. The chain recombines TRBV19 with TRBJ2-3, with 12 bases that match TRBD2. CDR3 length equals 16 residues. Germline assignment: CDR1 LNHDA and CDR2 SQIVND (reference sequence). With V trimmed by 6 bases and J by 3 bases, 7 bases remained unmatched. CDR3 sequence (DNA): TGTGCCAGTAGGAGACTAGCGGGAGAGTGGACAGATACGCAGTATTTT. Amino acids: CASRRLAGEWTDTQYF.

This clone was observed a handful of times. The chain employs TRBV19 and TRBJ1-2; 7 bases align to TRBD1. CDR1 and CDR2 (germline): LNHDA, SQIVND (reference sequence). CDR3 length: 13 amino acids. J was trimmed by 3 bases and V by 4 bases; bases with no gene match: 2. CDR3 coding DNA: TGTGCCAGTAGTAAGGGGGCGGACTATGGCTACACCTTC. Its translation: CASSKGADYGYTF.

The genes are TRBV7-2 and TRBJ1-3; TRBD1 is a possible D gene (5 bases). V was pared by 4 bases and J by 0 bases, with 13 bases between. Germline CDR1 is SGHTA and CDR2 is FQGNSA. The CDR3 contains 16 residues. The CDR3 bases are TGTGCCAGCAGCTCCTGGTCGGGGCCCTCTGGAAACACCATATATTTT. Protein: CASSSWSGPSGNTIYF.

This clone was detected only once. This CDR3 is CASTDRMSSYNEQFF. CDR3 sequence (DNA): TGCGCCAGCACGGACAGGATGAGCTCCTACAATGAGCAGTTCTTC. V gene TRBV5-1 combines with J gene TRBJ2-1; 7 bases are a match to TRBD1. Germline CDR1 SGHRS, CDR2 YFSETQ. J lost 0 bases, V lost 6 bases, and 6 bases had no gene match. This CDR3 region has 15 residues.

This clone has more than one count but fewer than ten. The same CDR3 also results from other DNA sequences found in this sample. The rearrangement joins TRBV5-1 to TRBJ2-1, with D unclear. The CDR3 extends over 15 amino acids. Per germline, CDR1 SGHRS and CDR2 YFSETQ. Trimming pared 0 bases from V and 4 bases from J, leaving 11 bases between. The CDR3: CASSLDSGGYNEQFF. In nucleotides, the CDR3 is TGCGCCAGCAGCTTGGACTCGGGCGGTTACAATGAGCAGTTCTTC.

V usage is TRBV5-1 and J usage is TRBJ2-7; 9 nucleotides agree with TRBD2. V lost 0 bases to trimming and J lost 6 bases; unmatched junction nucleotides: 7. Germline V gives CDR1 SGHRS, CDR2 YFSETQ. This CDR3 contains 15 residues. CDR3 sequence (DNA): TGCGCCAGCAGCTTGGTAGGTCTAGCGGGACGCGAGCAGTACTTC. This encodes CASSLVGLAGREQYF.

This clone has a count of ten or more. The V and J genes are TRBV7-2 and TRBJ1-1, with D unclear. Germline V gene sequence: CDR1 SGHTA, CDR2 FQGNSA. V was shortened by 2 bases and J by 7 bases, with 11 bases between the two germline ends. This CDR3 is built from 13 residues. The CDR3 nucleotides are TGTGCCAGCAGCTTATCCCCCACTATTGAAGCTTTCTTT. This encodes CASSLSPTIEAFF. Variable domain in full (rest from reference TRBV7-2 and TRBJ1-1): GAGVSQSPSNKVTEKGKDVELRCDPISGHTALYWYRQSLGQGLEFLIYFQGNSAPDKSGLPSDRFSAERTGGSVSTLTIQRTQQEDSAVYLCASSLSPTIEAFFGQGTRLTVV.

The chain recombines TRBV19 with TRBJ2-7; a possible D gene is TRBD2 (6 bases). V dropped 4 bases and J dropped 2 bases, with 12 bases sitting between them. The CDR3 is 14 residues long. CDR1 and CDR2 from the germline V gene are LNHDA and SQIVND (reference sequence). CDR3: CASSRGLPPYEQYF. DNA of the CDR3: TGTGCCAGTAGTAGGGGACTTCCCCCCTACGAGCAGTACTTC.